This T cell receptor (beta chain) emerged from a study of blood T cell repertoires in COVID-19 (dated by TCRdb to 2020 to 2021). Background for the entire study: Collaborator samples came from the United States, Italy and Spain and covered acute and convalescent phases of COVID-19. The prospective study material was composed of cDNA or gDNA derived from T cells, B-cell-depleted T cells, or PBMCs. The dataset comprised deeply sampled blood TCRbeta repertoires from subjects exposed to, actively infected with, or recovered from COVID-19. A freely available public database, intended as a resource for researchers studying the immune response to SARS-CoV-2, is where the repertoires were released. Samples came from the ongoing ImmuneRACE study (first 160 participants) plus 1,254 subjects from 6 global collaborators. A de-identified subject ID, COVID-19 status, age in years and sex were almost always included in the sample metadata. Where HLA class I and class II types were available, the types were taken from metadata supplied by the sample provider, not from assay-based typing.

TCRbeta CDR3 regions were amplified from genomic DNA by means of the immunoSEQ Assay, a bias-controlled multiplex PCR. The authors' pipeline ran thus. The number of nucleated cells in each sample was estimated from the amplification of reference gene primers within the assay. To quantify the absolute abundance of each unique TCRbeta CDR3 rearrangement, sequence reads were collapsed and filtered. For each sample, productive Simpson clonality was calculated as the square root of Simpson's diversity index over productive rearrangements. Drawn from immuneACCESS, this table holds only the in-frame rearrangements with V and J called that TCRdb kept. Clones are partly lost; checked studies trace under half to an unresolved V gene and leave the rest unexplained. V and J calls and clone size are as listed in that table; D and trimming were resolved from the DNA. Here the sample has fewer than 200,000 clones; roughly four fifths occur a single time. The ten largest clones represent approximately 7% of the sample.

Whole blood was collected in K2EDTA tubes by collaborating institutions according to the institutions' own protocols. For TCRbeta analysis, collaborators shipped samples in one of three forms: frozen whole blood, isolated PBMCs, or DNA extracted from either of those sample types. Reading from cysteine to phenylalanine, the CDR3 counts 16 amino acids. The read is trimmed to its CDR3 DNA, 48 bases read in frame from base 1. Cut back by 1 base and 0 bases, the V and J ends lie 12 bases apart. Via the germline V gene, CDR1 is SGHVS and CDR2 FQNEAQ. Turning to this clone: The target of this receptor is not known. The input lacks base qualities; no much larger clone sits a single base away.

Here is what the overall study found, with its caveats: The amount of clinical and demographic metadata varied by source and participant and was provided uncurated.

What was sequenced was peripheral blood. Recombination joined TRBV7-8 with TRBJ1-2, with the D gene uncertain. The TCR sequence derives from a human donor in a cohort sampled during active COVID-19. The nucleotides are TGTGCCAGCAGCTTAGGCGCGGGTAATACTAACTATGGCTACACCTTC. It is translated as CASSLGAGNTNYGYTF. Here the CDR3 is joined to the reference TRBV7-8 and TRBJ1-2 genes, and the full variable domain is: GAGVSQSPRYKVAKRGQDVALRCDPISGHVSLFWYQQALGQGPEFLTYFQNEAQLDKSGLPSDRFFAERPEGSVSTLKIQRTQQEDSAVYLCASSLGAGNTNYGYTFGSGTRLTVV.